This TCR beta chain was found in a study of cytomegalovirus exposure and HLA in healthy donors. The wider study: The study's early data release held 80 million to 95 million unique TCRs from HLA-typed donors. General study points: In vitro experiments confirmed that three CMV-associated chains were specific for CMV antigens.

Turning to this clone: Its antigen is undetermined.

The PCR had 60 Vbeta and 13 Jbeta primers. As processed by the authors: Per a later analysis, the number of unique TCR beta chains was roughly 83 million, of which around 9.9 million were shared. Profiled with immunoSEQ multiplex PCR; TCRdb holds only in-frame clones, not every one. The DNA gave D and trimming, while V, J and clone size come from that table. The sample yields 160,000 or so clones, about four fifths seen once. Germline V gene sequence: CDR1 SGHRS, CDR2 YFSETQ. V was trimmed by 0 bases and J by 1 base, leaving 13 bases between them. This CDR3 is built from 17 residues. Healthy donors of bone marrow made up the group.

The source is a woman in her forties or fifties in good health and CMV-seronegative. The sequenced material came from PBMCs. The J gene is TRBJ1-4, the V gene TRBV5-1, with D maybe TRBD1 (5 bases). The CDR3 region has the DNA TGCGCCAGCAGCTTGGCCACCGGGGGGGGAACTAATGAAAAACTGTTTTTT. It specifies CASSLATGGGTNEKLFF.